Below, 21 T cell receptor beta chains from the same sample are listed, as sequenced in a study of CD8+ T cells in alopecia areata. Sequencing relied on a cDNA template that was reverse transcribed from extracted RNA. TCRdb's table, derived via immunoSEQ multiplex PCR, lists solely in-frame clones and lacks some. The table shows around 120,000 clones, with around 48% occurring only once. What was sequenced was NKG2D-low CD8+ T cells sorted from blood. The source is a human donor with alopecia areata.

The V and J genes are TRBV18 and TRBJ2-7; D is unclear. This CDR3 has 14 amino acids. Germline V lookup: CDR1 KGHSH, CDR2 LQKENI. The ends were cut back, 1 base at V and 2 bases at J, with 9 bases in the middle. The CDR3, as DNA: TGTGCCAGCTCACCACTCCCAGAGACCTACGAGCAGTACTTC. This encodes CASSPLPETYEQYF.

This clone was counted only a few times. This chain uses TRBV28 with TRBJ2-3; either TRBD1 or TRBD2 may supply D (5 bases each). Germline CDR1 reads MDHEN; CDR2 reads SYDVKM. The CDR3 consists of 15 residues. Trimming stripped 0 bases from V and 2 bases from J, with 9 bases between. In DNA form, the CDR3 reads TGTGCCAGCAGTTTATGGGGGGTAGCCACAGATACGCAGTATTTT. Translation gives CASSLWGVATDTQYF.

The gene calls are TRBV7-9 and TRBJ1-2; the D gene is possibly TRBD1 (5 bases). V lost 5 bases and J lost 1, with 11 bases in between. Germline CDR1 is SEHNR and CDR2 is FQNEAQ (reference sequence). The CDR3 totals 14 residues. The CDR3 protein is CASSAAGHNYGYTF. The CDR3 nucleotides are TGTGCCAGCAGCGCGGCAGGGCATAACTATGGCTACACCTTC.

J is TRBJ2-1 and V is TRBV29-1; no clear D gene. Germline V gene lookup returns CDR1 SQVTM and CDR2 ANQGSEA. The CDR3 is made up of 12 amino acids. Between the trimmed V and J ends, which lost 5 bases and 6 bases, there was a span of 11 bases. For the CDR3, the DNA is TGCAGCGTTCCTGGGGTAGGCAATGAGCAGTTCTTC. This codes for CSVPGVGNEQFF.

The chain couples TRBV23-1 to TRBJ2-3; D is perhaps TRBD1 (6 bases). TRBV23-1 is labeled an ORF, and its function is uncertain. The CDR3 sequence is 14 residues long. Trimming removed 2 bases at V and 2 bases at J, with 8 bases between. DNA of the CDR3: TGCGCCAGCAGTCAAGGACAGCACACAGATACGCAGTATTTT. Encoded protein: CASSQGQHTDTQYF.

As concerns this clone: Other DNA sequences in this specimen translate into the identical CDR3. The V call is TRBV29-1, the J call TRBJ2-7; D is uncertain. This CDR3 is 11 amino acids long. CDR1 is SQVTM, CDR2 ANQGSEA, per germline. Trimming took off 3 bases at V and 3 bases at J, with 6 bases between the two ends. The CDR3 DNA sequence: TGCAGCGTTGAGTGGGGCTACGAGCAGTACTTC. Its protein product is CSVEWGYEQYF.

This chain links TRBV30 with TRBJ2-1, with no clear D. The germline CDR1 and CDR2 sequences are GTSNPN and SVGIG (reference sequence). The CDR3 sequence is 15 residues long. The V end lost 6 bases, the J end lost 5 bases, and 20 bases lay between the germline ends. The CDR3 spells CACTPGVRTNNEQFF. DNA for the CDR3: TGTGCCTGCACCCCCGGAGTTCGAACCAACAATGAGCAGTTCTTC. Looking up the rest from reference TRBV30 and TRBJ2-1 gives the full variable domain: SQTIHQWPATLVQPVGSPLSLECTVEGTSNPNLYWYRQAAGRGLQLLFYSVGIGQISSEVPQNLSASRPQDRQFILSSKKLLLSDSGFYLCACTPGVRTNNEQFFGPGTRLTVL.

In the case of this clone: Other DNA sequences from this sample encode an identical CDR3 as well. The rearrangement joins TRBV27 to TRBJ2-2; D gene uncertain. The V end was cut by 6 bases, the J end by 6 bases, with 8 bases between. The CDR3 consists of 12 residues. Germline CDR1 and CDR2: MNHEY and SMNVEV (reference sequence). CDR3 region: CASSLVSGELFF. For the CDR3, the DNA is TGTGCCAGCAGCCTTGTTTCCGGGGAGCTGTTTTTT.

This clone was recorded a few times. The chain has TRBV29-1 and TRBJ1-1; no reliable D call. CDR1 and CDR2 from the germline V gene are SQVTM and ANQGSEA. The CDR3 length is 10 residues. V lost 7 bases, J lost 2 bases, and 5 bases lay in between. The CDR3: CSALNTEAFF. For the CDR3, the DNA is TGCAGCGCACTTAACACTGAAGCTTTCTTT. The full variable domain, its missing parts supplied by reference TRBV29-1 and TRBJ1-1, is SAVISQKPSRDICQRGTSLTIQCQVDSQVTMMFWYRQQPGQSLTLIATANQGSEATYESGFVIDKFPISRPNLTFSTLTVSNMSPEDSSIYLCSALNTEAFFGQGTRLTVV.

The J gene is TRBJ2-5, the V gene TRBV4-1; 7 bases line up with TRBD2. The trim removed 3 bases at V and 0 bases at J, leaving 4 bases unmatched. The CDR3 runs 15 residues. Per germline, CDR1 MGHRA and CDR2 YSYEKL. CDR3 nucleotides: TGCGCCAGCAGCCACCTAGCGGCAGACCAAGAGACCCAGTACTTC. Amino acids: CASSHLAADQETQYF.

This chain links TRBV19 with TRBJ2-7; TRBD1 matches at 7 bases. Per the germline V gene, CDR1 is LNHDA and CDR2 is SQIVND (reference sequence). The V segment lost 3 bases and the J segment 3 bases; nucleotides outside the gene matches: 5. There are 14 residues in the CDR3. The CDR3: CASSIGTADYEQYF. The CDR3, as DNA: TGTGCCAGTAGTATTGGGACAGCAGACTACGAGCAGTACTTC. Filled out from reference TRBV19 and TRBJ2-7, the complete variable domain reads DGGITQSPKYLFRKEGQNVTLSCEQNLNHDAMYWYRQDPGQGLRLIYYSQIVNDFQKGDIAEGYSVSREKKESFPLTVTSAQKNPTAFYLCASSIGTADYEQYFGPGTRLTVT.

The genes are TRBV28 and TRBJ2-1; D possibly corresponds to TRBD1 (5 bases). CDR3 length: 14 residues. Trimming left V 3 bases short and J 4 bases short, with 10 bases between. CDR1 MDHEN and CDR2 SYDVKM come from the germline V gene. CDR3 amino acids: CASSFPRQYNEQFF. CDR3 coding DNA: TGTGCCAGCAGTTTCCCCAGACAGTACAATGAGCAGTTCTTC.

This clone was counted at least ten times. The chain couples TRBV4-3 to TRBJ2-4; 9 bases map to TRBD2. The CDR3 covers 16 residues. V was pared by 1 base and J by 8 bases, with 9 bases of the junction left unmatched. The germline gives CDR1 LGHNA, CDR2 YSLEER. CDR3 DNA sequence: TGCGCCAGCAGCCAAGCGCGGGAGGGCCCGAAGGACATTCAGTACTTC. Translated, it gives CASSQAREGPKDIQYF.

This clone was detected a few times. V usage is TRBV29-1 and J usage is TRBJ2-1, with D tentatively TRBD2 (6 bases). From germline, CDR1 is SQVTM and CDR2 ANQGSEA. The V end was cut by 6 bases, the J end by 7 bases, with 25 bases between. The CDR3 length is 16 residues. CDR3 sequence (DNA): TGCAGCGTCGAGGTAGTGGGAGCAGGGCGGGATAATGAGCAGTTCTTC. Amino acids: CSVEVVGAGRDNEQFF.

The genes are TRBV4-3 and TRBJ2-1, with TRBD2 identical over 9 bases. Looked up from germline, CDR1 is LGHNA and CDR2 is YSLEER. V lost 1 base to trimming and J lost 8 bases; unmatched junction nucleotides: 6. The CDR3 spans 15 residues. CDR3 loop: CASSQVSSGVDEQFF. CDR3 DNA: TGCGCCAGCAGCCAAGTTTCTAGCGGGGTAGATGAGCAGTTCTTC.

J is TRBJ2-1 and V is TRBV30; possibly TRBD2 for D (6 bases). The CDR3 has 15 residues. The V gene's germline CDR1 is GTSNPN and CDR2 SVGIG (reference sequence). Trimming pared 2 bases from V and 2 bases from J, leaving 13 bases between. Here the CDR3 reads CAWSPGGGPYNEQFF. CDR3 in DNA: TGTGCCTGGAGTCCTGGCGGAGGGCCCTACAATGAGCAGTTCTTC.

This chain joins TRBV29-1 and TRBJ2-7, with D possibly matching TRBD1 (6 bases). The CDR3 consists of 17 residues. Trimming left V 0 bases short and J 0 bases short, with 18 bases between. From germline, CDR1 is SQVTM and CDR2 ANQGSEA. The CDR3 region has the DNA TGCAGCGTTGAAGAGTTTTCAGGGGATACAGGCTCCTACGAGCAGTACTTC. Its protein is CSVEEFSGDTGSYEQYF.

This clone appeared a single time. The genes are TRBV5-1 and TRBJ2-1; D is unclear. Germline CDR1 SGHRS, CDR2 YFSETQ. The length of the CDR3 is 13 residues. Trimming shortened V by 0 bases and J by 5 bases, and 6 bases separated the two germline ends. CDR3 residues: CASSLEANNEQFF. As DNA, the CDR3 is TGCGCCAGCAGCTTGGAAGCAAACAATGAGCAGTTCTTC.

V usage is TRBV11-1 and J usage is TRBJ2-1; possibly TRBD2 for D (5 bases). The CDR3 totals 15 residues. Germline V lookup: CDR1 SGHAT, CDR2 FQDESV (reference sequence). The germline V and J ends were trimmed by 5 bases and 7 bases, with 18 bases remaining between them. In nucleotides, the CDR3 is TGTGCCAGCAGCCCAACCCTCGGCCCGGGGAATGAGCAGTTCTTC. Protein: CASSPTLGPGNEQFF.

The chain employs TRBV4-1 and TRBJ1-1; 11 nucleotides agree with TRBD1. Germline V gene data show CDR1 as MGHRA and CDR2 as YSYEKL. After removal of 3 bases from V and 5 bases from J, the junction contained 11 bases not matched to a gene. The CDR3 covers 17 residues. The CDR3, as DNA: TGCGCCAGCAGCCACCTTCGGACAGGGGGCGCGGGAACTGAAGCTTTCTTT. Residues: CASSHLRTGGAGTEAFF.

This chain connects TRBV29-1 to TRBJ1-1; D unclear. Per germline, CDR1 SQVTM and CDR2 ANQGSEA. The CDR3 loop spans 10 amino acids. V gave up 7 bases and J gave up 3 bases, with 6 bases separating them. The CDR3 region has the DNA TGCAGCGGTTGGGACACTGAAGCTTTCTTT. As protein: CSGWDTEAFF.